This record looks at one T cell receptor beta chain sequence and its context. Trimming removed 4 bases at V and 5 bases at J, with 16 bases between. The CDR3 consists of 15 residues. The germline CDR1 and CDR2 sequences are MGHRA and YSYEKL. This specimen belongs to a study of tumor and adjacent non-tumor tissue in lung cancer. This sample's RNA came from whole unsorted tissue. Three rounds of nested PCR, following a modified ARM-PCR protocol, produced the TCRbeta library. From the multiplex PCR reads, TCRdb called clonotypes with MiXCR, one entry per CDR3 protein. The table includes about 110,000 distinct CDR3 sequences, roughly 80% detected once.

Sequenced sample: lung tumor tissue. The clonotype originates from a woman aged 60-75 years with non-small cell lung cancer. The chain combines TRBV4-1 with TRBJ2-3, with D possibly matching TRBD2 (7 bases). The DNA of the CDR3 is TGCGCCAGCAGCCGAGGGCGGGGGCAGGGAGATACGCAGTATTTT. This sequence encodes CASSRGRGQGDTQYF.